These 11 T cell receptor beta chains came from one sample sequenced in a study of human T cells and chemical hapten exposure. TCRdb passed the RACE reads through MiXCR, listing each CDR3 protein once. The table records under 300,000 distinct CDR3 sequences, 8.6% of them present only once. Time point denoted: pre-sensitization, week 0. The treatment was: therapeutic diphenylcyclopropenone sensitization with weekly scalp DPC. The sample consisted of whole blood, taken in connection with sensitization to the hapten diphenylcyclopropenone (DPC). These receptors originate from a woman aged 40 to 50 with alopecia areata. Some clones in this sample may be carry-over from other donors' samples.

The chain recombines TRBV12-3 or TRBV12-4 with TRBJ1-2; 11 bases agree with TRBD1. The CDR3 sequence is 14 residues long. With 7 bases clipped from V and 7 bases from J, the junction kept 8 bases outside the gene matches. In nucleotides, the CDR3 is TGTGCCAGCACCTGGACAGGGGGCTGGCGTGGCTACACCTTC. Translating it yields CASTWTGGWRGYTF.

This clonotype appeared a few times. The chain couples TRBV4-3 to TRBJ2-1; 9 nucleotides align to TRBD1. The V gene end was trimmed by 1 base and the J gene end by 7 bases; junction bases not matched to a gene: 14. The CDR3 is 18 residues long. CDR1 LGHNA and CDR2 YSLEER come from the germline V gene. CDR3 nucleotide sequence: TGCGCCAGCAGCCAAGGCCGGGACAGGGAGGTTTACCGGAATGAGCAGTTCTTC. Translated: CASSQGRDREVYRNEQFF.

This clonotype was recorded a few times. The chain links TRBV6-2 or TRBV6-3 to TRBJ2-3; 10 positions agree with TRBD2. The V segment lost 6 bases and the J segment 2 bases; nucleotides outside the gene matches: 5. The CDR3 sequence is 15 residues long. Germline V gene lookup returns CDR1 MNHEY and CDR2 SVGEGT. In DNA, the CDR3 is TGTGCCAGCAGATTAGCGGGGGGAATCACAGATACGCAGTATTTT. Protein product: CASRLAGGITDTQYF.

The chain recombines TRBV5-1 with TRBJ1-6, with 8 positions matching TRBD1. CDR1 and CDR2 from the germline V gene are SGHRS and YFSETQ. CDR3 length: 14 residues. Trimming removed 4 bases from V and 8 bases from J; junction bases left unmatched: 5. CDR3: CASSPTGEHSPLHF. The CDR3, as DNA: TGCGCCAGCAGCCCGACAGGGGAGCATTCACCCCTCCACTTT.

The chain links TRBV18 to TRBJ1-4, with D possibly TRBD1 on 5 matching bases. Trimming took 1 base from V and 0 from J, leaving 9 bases between them. This CDR3 contains 16 residues. Per the germline V gene, CDR1 is KGHSH and CDR2 is LQKENI. This chain's CDR3 is CASSPRRDATNEKLFF. CDR3 sequence (DNA): TGTGCCAGCTCACCACGGAGGGACGCAACTAATGAAAAACTGTTTTTT. The full variable domain, with the rest looked up from reference TRBV18 and TRBJ1-4, is NAGVMQNPRHLVRRRGQEARLRCSPMKGHSHVYWYRQLPEEGLKFMVYLQKENIIDESGMPKERFSAEFPKEGPSILRIQQVVRGDSAAYFCASSPRRDATNEKLFFGSGTQLSVL.

This rearrangement joins TRBV28 to TRBJ2-1; 9 bases fit TRBD2. The CDR3 covers 18 residues. Germline V gene lookup returns CDR1 MDHEN and CDR2 SYDVKM. V was clipped by 3 bases and J by 0 bases; unmatched bases: 9. The CDR3 bases are TGTGCCAGCAGTTTTCCTAGCGGGGTACTTGTCTCCTACAATGAGCAGTTCTTC. Translating gives CASSFPSGVLVSYNEQFF. Together with reference TRBV28 and TRBJ2-1, the CDR3 gives the full variable domain: DVKVTQSSRYLVKRTGEKVFLECVQDMDHENMFWYRQDPGLGLRLIYFSYDVKMKEKGDIPEGYSVSREKKERFSLILESASTNQTSMYLCASSFPSGVLVSYNEQFFGPGTRLTVL.

This clonotype turned up a few times. The chain couples TRBV5-1 to TRBJ2-5, with a possible D match to TRBD1 (6 bases). V lost 6 bases and J 5 bases, leaving 20 bases between the germline ends. The length of the CDR3 is 15 residues. The germline V gene encodes CDR1 SGHRS and CDR2 YFSETQ. The CDR3 region is CASTNHGQLAETQYF. The CDR3 nucleotides read TGCGCCAGCACCAATCACGGACAGCTGGCGGAGACCCAGTACTTC.

The J gene is TRBJ2-2, the V gene TRBV28, with D perhaps assigned TRBD1 or TRBD2 (5 bases each). The CDR3 has 13 amino acids. V shed 1 base and J shed 8 bases, with 8 bases lying between them. Germline V lookup: CDR1 MDHEN, CDR2 SYDVKM. CDR3 sequence: CASSLSGRGELFF. DNA for the CDR3: TGTGCCAGCAGTTTATCGGGACGGGGGGAGCTGTTTTTT. The complete variable domain, with remaining parts taken from reference TRBV28 and TRBJ2-2, reads DVKVTQSSRYLVKRTGEKVFLECVQDMDHENMFWYRQDPGLGLRLIYFSYDVKMKEKGDIPEGYSVSREKKERFSLILESASTNQTSMYLCASSLSGRGELFFGEGSRLTVL.

V and J are TRBV28 and TRBJ1-5, with TRBD1 as a possible D gene (5 bases). The CDR3 is 13 amino acids. The germline V and J ends were trimmed by 4 bases and 6 bases, with 10 bases remaining between them. The germline gives CDR1 MDHEN, CDR2 SYDVKM. CDR3 loop: CASSWGGGQPQHF. In nucleotides, the CDR3 is TGTGCCAGCAGTTGGGGCGGGGGTCAGCCCCAGCATTTT. Looking up the rest from reference TRBV28 and TRBJ1-5 gives the full variable domain: DVKVTQSSRYLVKRTGEKVFLECVQDMDHENMFWYRQDPGLGLRLIYFSYDVKMKEKGDIPEGYSVSREKKERFSLILESASTNQTSMYLCASSWGGGQPQHFGDGTRLSIL.

This clonotype was seen repeatedly, ten times or more. The chain is built from TRBV6-5 and TRBJ1-3, with D unresolved. The V end lost 0 bases, the J end lost 4 bases, and 7 bases lay between the germline ends. There are 14 residues in the CDR3. CDR1 and CDR2 from the germline V gene are MNHEY and SVGAGI. The CDR3 DNA sequence: TGTGCCAGCAGTTACTCCCCTGGAGGAAACACCATATATTTT. Protein: CASSYSPGGNTIYF.

The chain carries TRBV6-2 or TRBV6-3 and TRBJ2-7, with D perhaps matching TRBD1 or TRBD2 (5 bases each). This CDR3 has 15 residues. Germline V gene lookup returns CDR1 MNHEY and CDR2 SVGEGT. Between the trimmed V and J ends, which lost 2 bases and 7 bases, there was a span of 18 bases. The CDR3 region has the DNA TGTGCCAGCAGTTACAAGACGGTGGGGACGGAGGAGCAGTACTTC. The encoded protein is CASSYKTVGTEEQYF.